A single sample is the source of the 32 T cell receptor beta chains below, sequenced in a study of cytomegalovirus exposure and HLA in healthy donors. The method was immunoSEQ multiplex PCR; TCRdb's version includes in-frame clones alone and lacks a portion of them. The sample records some 200,000 clones, approximately 84% being singletons. Sample: PBMCs. The receptors were sampled from a woman in her late teens or twenties in good health and CMV-seropositive.

A single count supports this clone. This chain joins TRBV7-2 and TRBJ2-7, with 7 bases that match TRBD1. The CDR3 spans 16 residues. V was clipped by 4 bases and J by 6 bases; unmatched bases: 15. Germline loops: CDR1 SGHTA, CDR2 FQGNSA. CDR3 in amino acids: CASSYLTGKNAREQYF. The CDR3 DNA sequence: TGTGCCAGCAGCTATCTGACAGGGAAGAATGCTCGCGAGCAGTACTTC.

The J gene is TRBJ2-1, the V gene TRBV27, with 11 bases fitting TRBD2. The ends lost 3 bases at V and 4 bases at J; junction bases unmatched: 5. This CDR3 comprises 16 residues. Germline values: CDR1 MNHEY, CDR2 SMNVEV (reference sequence). This CDR3 is CASSLASGGLYNEQFF. CDR3 DNA sequence: TGTGCCAGCAGTTTGGCTAGCGGGGGGCTTTACAATGAGCAGTTCTTC.

The chain recombines TRBV5-1 with TRBJ2-1, with 7 bases lining up with TRBD2. The CDR3 length is 15 residues. Germline CDR1 is SGHRS and CDR2 is YFSETQ. Trimming took 7 bases from V and 4 from J; bases not matched to a gene: 11. The CDR3 protein is CASAKSVGGYNEQFF. Here the CDR3 DNA reads TGCGCCAGCGCAAAGTCCGTGGGGGGGTACAATGAGCAGTTCTTC.

This clone showed up just once. The V and J genes are TRBV6-5 and TRBJ1-4; D is unclear. V gave up 6 bases and J gave up 0 bases, with 11 bases separating them. The CDR3 is made up of 15 amino acids. In germline, CDR1 is MNHEY, CDR2 SVGAGI. CDR3 in DNA: TGTGCCAGCAGCCTACTCGGGGCAACTAATGAAAAACTGTTTTTT. Translation: CASSLLGATNEKLFF.

The genes are TRBV18 and TRBJ1-2, with a weak D call TRBD1 (5 bases). The CDR3 length is 14 residues. The V and J ends lost 6 bases and 2 bases respectively, with 13 bases between them. The V gene's germline CDR1 is KGHSH and CDR2 LQKENI. Here the CDR3 DNA reads TGTGCCAGCTCCCAAACGGGGGGAAACTATGGCTACACCTTC. It specifies CASSQTGGNYGYTF.

This clone was detected a few times. The rearrangement links TRBV7-2 to TRBJ2-7, with TRBD1 as a possible D gene (6 bases). Germline V CDR1 and CDR2: SGHTA, FQGNSA. Trimming left V 10 bases short and J 7 bases short, with 20 bases between. The CDR3 runs to 13 residues. In DNA, the CDR3 is TGTGCCATTGGGGGACATACCGCTCGTGAGCAGTACTTC. Protein product: CAIGGHTAREQYF.

V and J are TRBV10-3 and TRBJ1-2; D is uncertain. CDR1 and CDR2 from the germline V gene are ENHRY and SYGVKD. The CDR3 is made up of 11 amino acids. V was cut by 2 bases and J by 6 bases, with 4 bases left in between. CDR3 sequence (DNA): TGTGCCATCAGTGAGCGAGATGGCTACACCTTC. It yields the protein CAISERDGYTF.

V gene TRBV28 combines with J gene TRBJ1-2; D is perhaps TRBD1 (6 bases). The V gene lost 3 bases and the J gene lost 0 bases, with 11 bases spanning the gap. Germline loops: CDR1 MDHEN, CDR2 SYDVKM. This CDR3 has 15 residues. The CDR3 protein is CASSFREGANYGYTF. Here the CDR3 DNA reads TGTGCCAGCAGTTTTAGGGAGGGGGCTAACTATGGCTACACCTTC.

The chain joins TRBV7-2 to TRBJ2-3; TRBD1 might be the D (6 bases). Trimming stripped 1 base from V and 3 bases from J, with 8 bases between. CDR3 length: 14 amino acids. Germline CDR1 and CDR2: SGHTA and FQGNSA. Here the CDR3 reads CASSLGQGTDTQYF. DNA for the CDR3: TGTGCCAGCAGCTTAGGCCAGGGGACAGATACGCAGTATTTT.

The rearrangement joins TRBV9 to TRBJ1-6, with 8 nucleotides matching TRBD1. Unmatched junction bases numbered 15, after V lost 5 bases and J lost 14 bases. CDR3 length equals 15 residues. Germline V gives CDR1 SGDLS, CDR2 YYNGEE. This chain's CDR3 is CASSGTPGQGESLHF. The DNA of the CDR3 is TGTGCCAGCAGTGGAACACCCGGACAGGGAGAGTCCCTCCACTTT.

The chain recombines TRBV11-2 with TRBJ2-3; D gene unclear. CDR1 SGHAT and CDR2 FQNNGV come from the germline V gene. V gave up 5 bases and J gave up 2 bases, with 8 bases separating them. The CDR3 runs to 13 residues. The CDR3 is CASSRGNTDTQYF. The CDR3 bases are TGTGCCAGCAGCCGCGGAAACACAGATACGCAGTATTTT.

The chain recombines TRBV15 with TRBJ1-5; D gene unclear. V was pared by 0 bases and J by 1 base, with 7 bases between. The V gene's germline CDR1 is LNHNV and CDR2 YYDKDF (reference sequence). This CDR3 contains 15 residues. The CDR3 spells CATSRDAGSNQPQHF. The CDR3 DNA follows: TGTGCCACCAGCAGAGACGCGGGGAGCAATCAGCCCCAGCATTTT.

This clone was recorded once. The rearrangement joins TRBV5-4 to TRBJ1-1; D is possibly TRBD1 (5 bases). Germline V gives CDR1 SGHNT, CDR2 YYREEE (reference sequence). CDR3 length: 17 residues. V lost 5 bases, J lost 0 bases, and 20 bases lay in between. DNA for the CDR3: TGTGCCAGCAGTTTAGGAGACAGAGTCGGTTTGAACACTGAAGCTTTCTTT. It encodes CASSLGDRVGLNTEAFF.

The gene calls are TRBV21-1 and TRBJ2-7; the table assigns TRBD2, which was not confirmed against the DNA. TRBV21-1 counts as a pseudogene. The CDR3 sequence is 16 residues long. Here the CDR3 reads CASSKEASGGACEQYF. CDR3 nucleotides: TGTGCCAGCAGCAAAGAGGCTAGCGGGGGGGCCTGCGAGCAGTACTTC.

The count of this clone is one. The rearrangement links TRBV29-1 to TRBJ1-3; 7 bases map to TRBD1. The V and J ends lost 4 bases and 0 bases, in that order; junction bases with no gene match: 15. The germline V gene has CDR1 SQVTM and CDR2 ANQGSEA. The CDR3 extends over 18 amino acids. The CDR3 DNA follows: TGCAGCGTTGTAGTAGTCGGGACAGATACTCTCTCTGGAAACACCATATATTTT. Encoded protein: CSVVVVGTDTLSGNTIYF.

In this sample, this clone turned up once. J is TRBJ1-1 and V is TRBV9; tentatively, D is TRBD1 (5 bases). Looked up from germline, CDR1 is SGDLS and CDR2 is YYNGEE. V lost 4 bases and J lost 3, with 16 bases in between. The CDR3 is 15 residues long. The chain's CDR3 is CASSQRGERDTEAFF. The CDR3 DNA sequence: TGTGCCAGCAGCCAAAGGGGTGAGCGGGACACTGAAGCTTTCTTT.

The chain employs TRBV5-6 and TRBJ2-1; D unclear. V lost 4 bases, J lost 6 bases, and 11 bases lay in between. This CDR3 comprises 13 residues. Germline CDR1 and CDR2: SGHDT and YYEEEE. The CDR3 here is CASSMRSGNEQFF. The CDR3 nucleotides are TGTGCCAGCAGCATGCGATCGGGCAATGAGCAGTTCTTC.

The chain links TRBV5-1 to TRBJ1-4; D is perhaps TRBD1 (5 bases). This CDR3 comprises 14 residues. Germline V gene lookup returns CDR1 SGHRS and CDR2 YFSETQ. V shed 7 bases and J shed 4 bases, with 14 bases lying between them. The CDR3 nucleotides are TGCGCCAGCTCCGGGGGGAGCGTTAATGAAAAACTGTTTTTT. Its translation: CASSGGSVNEKLFF.

This clone occurred once. The chain couples TRBV4-1 to TRBJ1-3, with a possible D match to TRBD1 (5 bases). Germline CDR1 reads MGHRA; CDR2 reads YSYEKL. The germline V and J ends were trimmed by 0 bases and 4 bases, with 16 bases remaining between them. The length of the CDR3 is 17 residues. This chain's CDR3 is CASSQDPLVRVGNTIYF. For the CDR3, the DNA is TGCGCCAGCAGCCAAGATCCGTTAGTCAGGGTCGGAAACACCATATATTTT.

The CDR3 region is CASSQDSGFGEQYF. The CDR3 DNA reads as TGCGCCAGCAGCCAAGATAGCGGATTTGGCGAGCAGTACTTC. The V call is TRBV4-3, the J call TRBJ2-7, with a weak D call TRBD2 (6 bases). CDR3 length equals 14 residues. Trimming took 0 bases from V and 6 from J, leaving 12 bases between them. Germline assignment: CDR1 LGHNA and CDR2 YSLEER.

This chain joins TRBV27 and TRBJ2-3, with TRBD1 identical over 8 bases. The germline V gene encodes CDR1 MNHEY and CDR2 SMNVEV (reference sequence). V trimming: 5 bases; J trimming: 1 base; junction bases outside the gene matches: 11. The CDR3 covers 17 residues. The CDR3 region has the DNA TGTGCCAGCAGTACACCGGACAGGGAATTAGGCACAGATACGCAGTATTTT. Its translation: CASSTPDRELGTDTQYF.

This rearrangement joins TRBV7-2 to TRBJ2-1, with 9 positions matching TRBD1. J gave up 0 bases and V 5 bases, and 2 bases lay outside the gene matches. The germline gives CDR1 SGHTA, CDR2 FQGNSA. CDR3 length: 15 residues. For the CDR3, the DNA is TGTGCCAGCAGCCCGGACAGGGGCTCCTACAATGAGCAGTTCTTC. It translates to CASSPDRGSYNEQFF.

This clone has just one count. The chain joins TRBV9 to TRBJ2-2, with 10 bases fitting TRBD2. This CDR3 has 14 amino acids. Unmatched junction bases numbered 2, after V lost 1 base and J lost 8 bases. Germline assignment: CDR1 SGDLS and CDR2 YYNGEE. CDR3 sequence (DNA): TGTGCCAGCAGCGTAAGGACTAGCGGTGGGGAGCTGTTTTTT. It codes for CASSVRTSGGELFF.

The chain combines TRBV10-2 with TRBJ1-5; TRBD1 might be the D (5 bases). The V and J ends lost 3 bases and 0 bases respectively, with 15 bases between them. The CDR3 runs to 17 residues. CDR1 is WSHSY and CDR2 is SAAADI in the germline V gene. The CDR3 loop reads CASSEFGTGSSNQPQHF. For the CDR3, the DNA is TGCGCCAGCAGTGAATTTGGAACAGGATCTAGCAATCAGCCCCAGCATTTT.

The chain has TRBV5-4 and TRBJ2-3, with 14 bases matching TRBD2. V dropped 0 bases and J dropped 0; count of bases not matched to a gene: 9. The germline V gene has CDR1 SGHNT and CDR2 YYREEE (reference sequence). There are 20 residues in the CDR3. CDR3 in amino acids: CASSLAGTSGGAYSTDTQYF. CDR3 nucleotides: TGTGCCAGCAGCTTGGCGGGGACTAGCGGGGGAGCCTATAGCACAGATACGCAGTATTTT. The variable domain in full, completed from reference TRBV5-4 and TRBJ2-3, reads ETGVTQSPTHLIKTRGQQVTLRCSSQSGHNTVSWYQQALGQGPQFIFQYYREEENGRGNFPPRFSGLQFPNYSSELNVNALELDDSALYLCASSLAGTSGGAYSTDTQYFGPGTRLTVL.

CDR3 amino acids: CASSLSQPSYEQYF. The CDR3 nucleotides read TGCGCCAGCAGCTTGTCACAGCCATCCTACGAGCAGTACTTC. V gene TRBV5-1 combines with J gene TRBJ2-7; D is ambiguous. From germline, CDR1 is SGHRS and CDR2 YFSETQ. The CDR3 consists of 14 residues. The ends were cut back, 1 base at V and 1 base at J, with 9 bases in the middle.

The V gene is TRBV6-1, the J gene TRBJ2-3, with a possible D match to TRBD1 (5 bases). Trimming left V 4 bases short and J 7 bases short, with 12 bases between. CDR1 and CDR2 (germline): MNHNS, SASEGT. The CDR3 runs 13 residues. The CDR3 coding sequence is TGTGCCAGCAGTGTACAGGTCGCAAATACGCAGTATTTT. This translates into CASSVQVANTQYF.

The CDR3 coding sequence is TGTGCCACCAGCAGAGTCCCTCGGTCGGGGAGGGTCGAAGGCTACACCTTC. The encoded protein is CATSRVPRSGRVEGYTF. This rearrangement joins TRBV15 to TRBJ1-2; D ambiguous. The CDR3 covers 17 residues. V was pared by 1 base and J by 8 bases, with 23 bases between. The germline V gene encodes CDR1 LNHNV and CDR2 YYDKDF (reference sequence).

The chain employs TRBV7-2 and TRBJ2-7; TRBD1 might be the D (5 bases). V lost 0 bases to trimming and J lost 2 bases, with 11 bases between them. The CDR3 spans 15 residues. Germline values: CDR1 SGHTA, CDR2 FQGNSA. For the CDR3, the DNA is TGTGCCAGCAGCTTAGCCCCAGGGTACACCTACGAGCAGTACTTC. It codes for CASSLAPGYTYEQYF.

The V and J genes are TRBV5-1 and TRBJ2-7; D gene ambiguous. V was trimmed by 1 base and J by 6 bases, leaving 20 bases between them. This CDR3 region has 16 residues. Per the germline V gene, CDR1 is SGHRS and CDR2 is YFSETQ. As DNA, the CDR3 is TGCGCCAGCAGCTTGCAGGTGTCCGAGCTCGCCGCCGAGCAGTACTTC. This codes for CASSLQVSELAAEQYF.

This clone has more than one count but fewer than ten. This chain uses TRBV7-2 with TRBJ2-5, with D maybe TRBD1 (6 bases). Germline V gene lookup returns CDR1 SGHTA and CDR2 FQGNSA. The V and J ends lost 4 bases and 1 base respectively, with 10 bases between them. CDR3 length equals 14 residues. CDR3 sequence: CASSSWTVQETQYF. The CDR3 DNA is TGTGCCAGCAGCTCGTGGACAGTCCAAGAGACCCAGTACTTC.

The genes are TRBV5-1 and TRBJ1-4, with 9 bases matching TRBD1. This CDR3 has 15 residues. Trimming at V came to 4 bases and at J to 7 bases, leaving 8 bases not matched to a gene. Germline loops: CDR1 SGHRS, CDR2 YFSETQ. CDR3 in DNA: TGCGCCAGCAGCGCGGGACAGGGCCTAGGTGAAAAACTGTTTTTT. Its protein is CASSAGQGLGEKLFF.